The clone carrying this T cell receptor beta chain was detected a few times. These data are taken from a study of blood T cell repertoires in COVID-19. Study-level background: The United States, Italy and Spain were the sources of the acute and convalescent COVID-19 samples.

Trimming took 0 bases from V and 0 from J, leaving 3 bases between them. The CDR3 totals 14 residues. CDR1 is SGHRS and CDR2 is YFSETQ in the germline V gene. Profiled with immunoSEQ multiplex PCR; TCRdb holds only in-frame clones, not every one. The table has 220,000 or so clones, less than 85% seen once; the top ten hold less than 7%. Sequencing was performed on peripheral blood. This chain links TRBV5-1 with TRBJ2-2; D is unclear. The receptor comes from a woman in her seventies with acute or convalescent COVID-19. DNA for the CDR3: TGCGCCAGCAGCTTGGTCACGAACACCGGGGAGCTGTTTTTT. It translates to CASSLVTNTGELFF.